Presented here are 21 T cell receptor beta chains from one specimen sequenced in a study of blood T cell repertoires in COVID-19. Profiled with immunoSEQ multiplex PCR; TCRdb holds only in-frame clones, not every one. Of hundreds of thousands of clones in the sample, more than 70% were seen once. The sequenced sample consisted of peripheral blood. These receptors all come from a man aged 40-49 years with acute or convalescent COVID-19.

This clone was picked up one time. This chain links TRBV19 with TRBJ1-3; D possibly corresponds to TRBD1 (5 bases). Trimming left V 5 bases short and J 3 bases short, with 11 bases between. Germline CDR1 is LNHDA and CDR2 is SQIVND (reference sequence). CDR3 length equals 14 residues. For the CDR3, the DNA is TGTGCCAGTAGTCTCCAGGGTAATGGAAACACCATATATTTT. Protein product: CASSLQGNGNTIYF.

The rearrangement links TRBV7-2 to TRBJ2-5; D is perhaps TRBD2 (7 bases). The germline V and J ends were trimmed by 5 bases and 4 bases, with 17 bases remaining between them. This CDR3 is built from 15 residues. CDR1 and CDR2 from the germline V gene are SGHTA and FQGNSA. The CDR3 reads CASSPLRAGAETQYF. DNA of the CDR3: TGTGCCAGCAGCCCCCTCCGGGCGGGGGCAGAGACCCAGTACTTC.

A single count supports this clone. The V gene is TRBV29-1, the J gene TRBJ2-7; possible D gene TRBD2, 5 bases. CDR1 and CDR2 (germline): SQVTM, ANQGSEA. The CDR3 spans 13 residues. Trimming removed 4 bases from V and 3 bases from J, with 13 bases in between. This CDR3 reads CSVVEGLLYEQYF. The DNA for the CDR3 is TGCAGCGTTGTAGAGGGCCTTCTCTACGAGCAGTACTTC.

This rearrangement joins TRBV19 to TRBJ2-7, with 13 bases identical to TRBD2. Germline V CDR1 and CDR2: LNHDA, SQIVND (reference sequence). The CDR3 spans 13 residues. Unmatched junction bases numbered 7, after V lost 5 bases and J lost 12 bases. The CDR3 DNA follows: TGTGCCAGTAGTCCAGGACTAGCGGGAGCCATGTACTTC. Protein product: CASSPGLAGAMYF.

V usage is TRBV30 and J usage is TRBJ1-2, with TRBD1 identical over 11 bases. The J segment lost 7 bases and the V segment lost 3 bases, leaving 7 bases of the junction unmatched. Germline V gene lookup returns CDR1 GTSNPN and CDR2 SVGIG (reference sequence). CDR3 length: 14 amino acids. CDR3 sequence (DNA): TGTGCCTGGAGGGAGGACAGGGGGCATTTTGGCTACACCTTC. This encodes CAWREDRGHFGYTF. Looking up the rest from reference TRBV30 and TRBJ1-2 gives the full variable domain: SQTIHQWPATLVQPVGSPLSLECTVEGTSNPNLYWYRQAAGRGLQLLFYSVGIGQISSEVPQNLSASRPQDRQFILSSKKLLLSDSGFYLCAWREDRGHFGYTFGSGTRLTVV.

The chain has TRBV20-1 and TRBJ2-2, with TRBD2 as a possible D gene (5 bases). The V gene lost 6 bases and the J gene lost 8 bases, with 10 bases spanning the gap. The CDR3 is made up of 11 amino acids. From germline, CDR1 is DFQATT and CDR2 SNEGSKA (reference sequence). DNA for the CDR3: TGCAGTGCCCGGGGAATAGGGGAGCTGTTTTTT. Translation: CSARGIGELFF.

As DNA, the CDR3 is TGTGCCAGCTCACCCCAGGAACAGGCATATGCTAACTATGGCTACACCTTC. Amino acid sequence: CASSPQEQAYANYGYTF. The chain links TRBV18 to TRBJ1-2, with D possibly matching TRBD1 (5 bases). Per germline, CDR1 KGHSH and CDR2 LQKENI. The CDR3 runs 17 residues. V was shortened by 3 bases and J by 0 bases, with 17 bases between the two germline ends.

The rearrangement uses TRBV7-3 and TRBJ1-1; TRBD1 aligns across 8 bases. Trimming at V came to 5 bases and at J to 5 bases, leaving 7 bases not matched to a gene. CDR3 length: 14 residues. From germline, CDR1 is SGHTA and CDR2 FQGTGA. The CDR3 loop reads CASSPGQGTTEAFF. CDR3 coding DNA: TGTGCCAGCAGCCCCGGACAGGGTACGACTGAAGCTTTCTTT.

This clone showed up just once. This chain uses TRBV7-9 with TRBJ2-5; TRBD2 might be the D (5 bases). The CDR3 is 15 residues long. Trimming took off 3 bases at V and 1 base at J, with 12 bases between the two ends. In germline, CDR1 is SEHNR, CDR2 FQNEAQ (reference sequence). This CDR3 reads CASSLISETQETQYF. The CDR3 region has the DNA TGTGCCAGCAGCTTGATTAGCGAGACCCAAGAGACCCAGTACTTC.

V usage is TRBV11-3 and J usage is TRBJ2-7, with D possibly being TRBD1 (6 bases). The germline gives CDR1 SGHNT, CDR2 YENEEA. The CDR3 totals 13 residues. V lost 2 bases and J 5 bases, leaving 10 bases between the germline ends. The CDR3 is CASSLPGADEQYF. Here the CDR3 DNA reads TGTGCCAGCAGCTTACCAGGGGCAGACGAGCAGTACTTC.

The genes are TRBV7-9 and TRBJ2-1, with 10 bases aligning to TRBD2. CDR3 length: 16 residues. V lost 2 bases to trimming and J lost 4 bases; unmatched junction nucleotides: 5. Germline V gene lookup returns CDR1 SEHNR and CDR2 FQNEAQ (reference sequence). CDR3 amino acids: CASSLSLAGEYNEQFF. DNA for the CDR3: TGTGCCAGCAGCTTATCCCTAGCGGGAGAGTACAATGAGCAGTTCTTC.

Regarding this clone: This same CDR3 is encoded by further DNA sequences in the sample. The rearrangement links TRBV6-5 to TRBJ2-2, with 7 bases identical to TRBD2. V shed 4 bases, J shed 4 bases, and the junction held 9 bases outside the gene matches. The CDR3 consists of 16 residues. Germline V gene sequence: CDR1 MNHEY, CDR2 SVGAGI. In DNA form, the CDR3 reads TGTGCCAGCAGTTTGCTATCGGGGGGTGGCACCGGGGAGCTGTTTTTT. This sequence encodes CASSLLSGGGTGELFF.

This chain links TRBV27 with TRBJ2-5; D unresolved. The CDR3 covers 15 residues. Germline V gene lookup returns CDR1 MNHEY and CDR2 SMNVEV (reference sequence). V was clipped by 5 bases and J by 4 bases, with 17 bases between them. The CDR3 DNA reads as TGTGCCAGCAGTCCGACGTCGCCCCCTAGAGAGACCCAGTACTTC. Protein sequence: CASSPTSPPRETQYF.

This clone was detected once. This chain links TRBV7-9 with TRBJ1-2; 8 positions agree with TRBD1. Germline lookup yields CDR1 SEHNR and CDR2 FQNEAQ (reference sequence). V dropped 0 bases and J dropped 7; count of bases not matched to a gene: 4. The length of the CDR3 is 14 residues. The CDR3: CASSLATGAIGYTF. The CDR3 nucleotides read TGTGCCAGCAGCTTAGCGACAGGGGCAATTGGCTACACCTTC.

The CDR3 sequence is CASSTSGQGAYEQYF. CDR3 sequence (DNA): TGCGCCAGCAGCACCTCGGGACAGGGCGCCTACGAGCAGTACTTC. This chain connects TRBV5-1 to TRBJ2-7; 9 bases map to TRBD1. Germline V CDR1 and CDR2: SGHRS, YFSETQ. The CDR3 extends over 15 amino acids. The junction had 7 bases not matched to a gene; V was cut back by 4 bases and J by 2 bases.

The rearrangement links TRBV29-1 to TRBJ2-1; TRBD2 aligns across 8 bases. The V and J ends lost 3 bases and 5 bases, in that order; junction bases with no gene match: 9. The length of the CDR3 is 15 residues. Germline loops: CDR1 SQVTM, CDR2 ANQGSEA. Here the CDR3 reads CSVDGRGRSHNEQFF. The CDR3 DNA reads as TGCAGCGTTGATGGGCGCGGGAGGAGTCACAATGAGCAGTTCTTC.

This rearrangement joins TRBV4-1 to TRBJ1-1, with D tentatively TRBD1 (5 bases). Germline values: CDR1 MGHRA, CDR2 YSYEKL. V dropped 2 bases and J dropped 6 bases, with 10 bases sitting between them. The CDR3 sequence is 13 residues long. The CDR3 region has the DNA TGCGCCAGCAGCCAATCGGGGGGGGCTGAAGCTTTCTTT. Protein product: CASSQSGGAEAFF.

This sequence joins TRBV3-1 (or the pseudogene TRBV3-2) and TRBJ2-6, with D maybe TRBD1 (5 bases). The germline V gene encodes CDR1 LGHDT and CDR2 YNNKEL (reference sequence). Deletions cut 2 bases from V and 1 base from J, with 9 bases between. The length of the CDR3 is 16 residues. CDR3: CASSQTTGSGANVLTF. In nucleotides, the CDR3 is TGTGCCAGCAGCCAAACTACAGGTTCTGGGGCCAACGTCCTGACTTTC.

The gene calls are TRBV5-1 and TRBJ2-7; tentative D call: TRBD2 (6 bases). The V end was cut by 1 base, the J end by 6 bases, with 14 bases between. Per germline, CDR1 SGHRS and CDR2 YFSETQ. The CDR3 extends over 14 amino acids. CDR3 nucleotides: TGCGCCAGCAGCTTGTCCAGCGGGCGGGGCGAGCAGTACTTC. This gives the protein CASSLSSGRGEQYF.

This chain joins TRBV19 and TRBJ1-6, with D perhaps matching TRBD1 (6 bases). The CDR3 runs to 12 residues. The ends were cut back, 4 bases at V and 10 bases at J, with 8 bases in the middle. Germline V gene sequence: CDR1 LNHDA, CDR2 SQIVND (reference sequence). The CDR3 is CASSTGGSPLHF. The CDR3 DNA follows: TGTGCCAGTAGTACGGGGGGCTCACCCCTCCACTTT.

The V call is TRBV4-3, the J call TRBJ2-3; 8 nucleotides match TRBD2. The J segment lost 2 bases and the V segment lost 5 bases, leaving 6 bases of the junction unmatched. Germline V CDR1 and CDR2: LGHNA, YSLEER. This CDR3 is built from 15 residues. The CDR3 sequence: CASSTGGDYTDTQYF. CDR3 nucleotide sequence: TGCGCCAGCAGCACCGGGGGGGACTACACAGATACGCAGTATTTT.